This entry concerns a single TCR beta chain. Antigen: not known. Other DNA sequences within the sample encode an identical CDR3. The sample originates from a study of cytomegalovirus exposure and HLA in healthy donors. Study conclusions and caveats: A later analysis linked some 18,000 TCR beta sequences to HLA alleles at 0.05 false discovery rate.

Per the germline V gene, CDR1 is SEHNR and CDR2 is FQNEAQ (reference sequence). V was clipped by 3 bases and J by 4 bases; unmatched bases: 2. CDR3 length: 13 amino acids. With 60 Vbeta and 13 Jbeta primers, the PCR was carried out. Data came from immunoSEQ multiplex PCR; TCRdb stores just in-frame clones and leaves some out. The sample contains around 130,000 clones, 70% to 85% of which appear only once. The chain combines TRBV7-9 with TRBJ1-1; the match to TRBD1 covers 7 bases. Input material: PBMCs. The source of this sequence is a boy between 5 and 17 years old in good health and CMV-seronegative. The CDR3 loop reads CASSLTGSTEAFF. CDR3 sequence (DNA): TGTGCCAGCAGCTTGACAGGGAGCACTGAAGCTTTCTTT.